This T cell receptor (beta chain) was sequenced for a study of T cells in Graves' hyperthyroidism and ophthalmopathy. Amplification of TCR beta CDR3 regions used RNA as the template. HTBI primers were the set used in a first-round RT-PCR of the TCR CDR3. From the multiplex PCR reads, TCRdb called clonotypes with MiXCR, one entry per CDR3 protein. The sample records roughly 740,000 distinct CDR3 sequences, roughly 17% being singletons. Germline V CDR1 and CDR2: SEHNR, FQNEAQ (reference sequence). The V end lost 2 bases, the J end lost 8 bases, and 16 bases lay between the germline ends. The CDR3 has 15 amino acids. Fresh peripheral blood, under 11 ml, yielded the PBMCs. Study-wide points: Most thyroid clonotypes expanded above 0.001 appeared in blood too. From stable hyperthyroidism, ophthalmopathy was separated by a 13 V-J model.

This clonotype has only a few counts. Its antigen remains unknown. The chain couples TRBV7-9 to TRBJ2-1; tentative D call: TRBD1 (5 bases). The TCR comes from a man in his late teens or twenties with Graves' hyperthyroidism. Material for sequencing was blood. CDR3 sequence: CASSLTGGRGDEQFF. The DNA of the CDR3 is TGTGCCAGCAGCTTAACGGGTGGTAGGGGCGATGAGCAGTTCTTC.